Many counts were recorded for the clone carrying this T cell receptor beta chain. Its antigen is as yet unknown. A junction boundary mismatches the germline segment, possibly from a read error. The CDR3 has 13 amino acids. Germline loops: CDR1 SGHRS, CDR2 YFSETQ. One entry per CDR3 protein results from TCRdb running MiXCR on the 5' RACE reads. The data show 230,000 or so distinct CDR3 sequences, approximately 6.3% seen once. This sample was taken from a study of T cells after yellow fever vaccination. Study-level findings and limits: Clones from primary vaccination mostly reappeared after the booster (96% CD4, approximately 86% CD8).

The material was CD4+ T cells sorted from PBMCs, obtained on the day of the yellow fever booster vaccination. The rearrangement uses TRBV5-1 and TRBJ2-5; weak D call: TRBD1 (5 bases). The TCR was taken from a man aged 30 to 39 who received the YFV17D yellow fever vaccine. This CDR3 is CASSLGDQETQYF. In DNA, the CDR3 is TGTGCCAGCAGCTTAGGGGACCAAGAGACCCAGTACTTC.